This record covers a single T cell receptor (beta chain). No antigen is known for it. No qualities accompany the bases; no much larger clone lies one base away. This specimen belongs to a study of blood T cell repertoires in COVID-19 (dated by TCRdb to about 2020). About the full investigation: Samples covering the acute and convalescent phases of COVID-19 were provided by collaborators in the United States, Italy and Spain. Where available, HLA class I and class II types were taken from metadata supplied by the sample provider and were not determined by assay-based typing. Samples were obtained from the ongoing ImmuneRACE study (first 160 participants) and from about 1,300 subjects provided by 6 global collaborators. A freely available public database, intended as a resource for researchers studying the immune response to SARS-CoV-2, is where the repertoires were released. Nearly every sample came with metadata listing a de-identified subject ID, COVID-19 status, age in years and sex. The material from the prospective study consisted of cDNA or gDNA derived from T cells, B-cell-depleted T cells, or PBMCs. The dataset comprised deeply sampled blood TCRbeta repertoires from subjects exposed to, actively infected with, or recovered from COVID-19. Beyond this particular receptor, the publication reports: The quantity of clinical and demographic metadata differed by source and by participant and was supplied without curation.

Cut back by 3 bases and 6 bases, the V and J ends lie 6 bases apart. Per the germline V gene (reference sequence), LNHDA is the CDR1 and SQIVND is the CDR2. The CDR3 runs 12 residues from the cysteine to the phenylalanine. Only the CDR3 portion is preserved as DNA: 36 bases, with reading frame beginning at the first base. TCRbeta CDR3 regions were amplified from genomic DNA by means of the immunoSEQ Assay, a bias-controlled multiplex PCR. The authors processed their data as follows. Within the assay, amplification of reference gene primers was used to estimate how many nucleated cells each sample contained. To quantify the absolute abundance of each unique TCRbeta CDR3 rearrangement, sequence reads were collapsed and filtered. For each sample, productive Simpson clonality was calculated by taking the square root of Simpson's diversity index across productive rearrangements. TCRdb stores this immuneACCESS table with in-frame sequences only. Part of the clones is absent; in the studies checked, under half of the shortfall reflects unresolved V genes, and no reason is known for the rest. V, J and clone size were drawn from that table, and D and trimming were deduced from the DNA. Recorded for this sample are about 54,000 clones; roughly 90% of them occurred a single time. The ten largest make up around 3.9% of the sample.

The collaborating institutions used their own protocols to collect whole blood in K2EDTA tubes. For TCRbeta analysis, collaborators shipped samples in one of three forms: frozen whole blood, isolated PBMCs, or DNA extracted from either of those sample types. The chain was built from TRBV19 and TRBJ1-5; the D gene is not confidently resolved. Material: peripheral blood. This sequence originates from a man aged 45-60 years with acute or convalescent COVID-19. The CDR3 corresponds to CASSILGQPQHF. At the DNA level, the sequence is TGTGCCAGTAGTATTCTCGGTCAGCCCCAGCATTTT.